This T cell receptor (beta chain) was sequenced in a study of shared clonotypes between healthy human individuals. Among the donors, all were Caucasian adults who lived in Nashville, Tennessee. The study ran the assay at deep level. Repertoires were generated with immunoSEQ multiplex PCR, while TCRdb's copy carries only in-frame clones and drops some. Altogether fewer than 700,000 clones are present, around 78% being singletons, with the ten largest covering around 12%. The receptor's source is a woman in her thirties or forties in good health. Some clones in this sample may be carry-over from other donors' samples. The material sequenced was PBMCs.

CDR3 coding DNA: TGTGCCAGCTCACCACCGGGGGGGTATAGCAATCAGCCCCAGCATTTT. Translation gives CASSPPGGYSNQPQHF. The chain uses TRBV18 and TRBJ1-5, with D possibly matching TRBD1 (5 bases). The germline V gene encodes CDR1 KGHSH and CDR2 LQKENI. V lost 0 bases and J lost 0, with 9 bases in between. CDR3 length: 16 amino acids. The full variable domain, with the rest looked up from reference TRBV18 and TRBJ1-5, is NAGVMQNPRHLVRRRGQEARLRCSPMKGHSHVYWYRQLPEEGLKFMVYLQKENIIDESGMPKERFSAEFPKEGPSILRIQQVVRGDSAAYFCASSPPGGYSNQPQHFGDGTRLSIL.